Shown below are 19 T cell receptor beta chains from a single sample sequenced in a study of molecular identifiers for immune sequencing clone quantification. TCRdb analysed the PCR reads with MiXCR anew, one entry per CDR3 protein. Of more than 450,000 distinct CDR3 sequences detected, 20% to 25% appear once; the ten largest clones hold around 0.86%. Sample: naive CD8+ T cells from blood, with Jurkat cell RNA spiked in. Subset here: FACS-sorted CD8+CD4-CCR7+CD45RA+ naive T cells. Receptor source: a human donor in good health. Some libraries in this study had Jurkat cell RNA spiked in.

This clonotype has at least ten counts. The chain uses TRBV7-9 and TRBJ1-1; no firm D call. The V gene's germline CDR1 is SEHNR and CDR2 FQNEAQ (reference sequence). The CDR3 spans 12 residues. V was trimmed by 3 bases and J by 5 bases, leaving 7 bases between them. CDR3 in DNA: TGTGCCAGCAGCTTCGGTGAGACTGAAGCTTTCTTT. Encoded protein: CASSFGETEAFF.

The sample holds a few counts of this clonotype. The V and J genes are TRBV19 and TRBJ2-3; D might be TRBD1 (5 bases). Trimming took 6 bases from V and 0 from J, leaving 16 bases between them. The length of the CDR3 is 16 residues. Germline CDR1 is LNHDA and CDR2 is SQIVND (reference sequence). The CDR3 DNA sequence: TGTGCCAGTAGCTCTAAAGGGGAAGCCAGCACAGATACGCAGTATTTT. Protein: CASSSKGEASTDTQYF.

The rearrangement uses TRBV27 and TRBJ1-4; maybe TRBD1 (5 bases). Per the germline V gene, CDR1 is MNHEY and CDR2 is SMNVEV (reference sequence). Trimming removed 6 bases at V and 0 bases at J, with 8 bases between. CDR3 length equals 14 residues. The CDR3 DNA reads TGTGCCAGCAGGACACAGGCAACTAATGAAAAACTGTTTTTT. Translating gives CASRTQATNEKLFF.

The chain couples TRBV27 to TRBJ2-7; tentatively, D is TRBD2 (5 bases). CDR1 and CDR2 from the germline V gene are MNHEY and SMNVEV (reference sequence). This CDR3 is 13 amino acids long. The ends were cut back, 8 bases at V and 0 bases at J, with 11 bases in the middle. CDR3 residues: CASAPGYSYEQYF. Here the CDR3 DNA reads TGTGCCAGCGCTCCGGGATACTCCTACGAGCAGTACTTC.

This clonotype was found a few times. The chain joins TRBV6-2 or TRBV6-3 to TRBJ2-3; 9 bases align to TRBD1. Germline values: CDR1 MNHEY, CDR2 SVGEGT. The CDR3 length is 15 residues. V lost 2 bases and J lost 1; bases outside the gene matches: 1. The CDR3 sequence is CASSYGTGRTDTQYF. CDR3 DNA: TGTGCCAGCAGTTACGGGACAGGGCGCACAGATACGCAGTATTTT.

This clonotype turned up a few times. A much bigger clone sits one base away, suggesting this may be a read error. This chain connects TRBV7-9 to TRBJ1-1, with D unclear. The V gene lost 0 bases and the J gene lost 4 bases, with 15 bases spanning the gap. CDR3 size: 16 residues. CDR1 and CDR2 (germline): SEHNR, FQNEAQ (reference sequence). For the CDR3, the DNA is TGTGCCAGCAGCTTAGCGTTGGTACCGGGGTTCACTGAAGCTTTCTTT. This codes for CASSLALVPGFTEAFF.

This clonotype was seen repeatedly, ten times or more. The CDR3 DNA follows: TGCAGCGTCACCTCCCGGGAGACAGGACAGTTCTTC. It specifies CSVTSRETGQFF. The V and J genes are TRBV29-1 and TRBJ2-1; D may match TRBD1 or TRBD2 (6 bases each). CDR1 and CDR2 from the germline V gene are SQVTM and ANQGSEA. The CDR3 has 12 amino acids. The V gene lost 6 bases and the J gene lost 13 bases, with 19 bases spanning the gap.

This clonotype appeared many times. This chain connects TRBV12-3 or TRBV12-4 to TRBJ2-7; D uncertain. The CDR3 consists of 12 residues. V was shortened by 3 bases and J by 5 bases, with 8 bases between the two germline ends. For the CDR3, the DNA is TGTGCCAGCAGTTTTTCGGGTAACGAGCAGTACTTC. Residues: CASSFSGNEQYF.

This clonotype has a handful of counts. Germline is not matched at one junction end, which may reflect a read error. The chain has TRBV7-7 and TRBJ1-1, with D possibly TRBD1 on 5 matching bases. CDR1 SSHAT and CDR2 FNYEAQ come from the germline V gene (reference sequence). CDR3 length: 10 residues. CDR3 sequence (DNA): TGTGCTAGCAGCTGCCCAGGGGCTTTCTTT. This translates into CASSCPGAFF.

The V call is TRBV21-1, the J call TRBJ1-4; the table's D call, TRBD1, has no DNA check behind it. TRBV21-1 is recorded as a pseudogene. The CDR3 has 15 residues. The CDR3 protein is CASSNKTVNNEKLFF. The CDR3 DNA reads TGTGCCAGCAGCAATAAGACAGTGAATAATGAAAAACTGTTTTTT.

This clonotype was counted ten times or more. The chain uses TRBV7-2 and TRBJ2-5, with TRBD2 matching 10 bases. The CDR3 totals 15 residues. Trimming removed 4 bases from V and 3 bases from J; junction bases left unmatched: 5. In germline, CDR1 is SGHTA, CDR2 FQGNSA. The CDR3 spells CASSSPGTSEETQYF. CDR3 nucleotides: TGTGCCAGCAGCTCACCCGGGACTAGCGAAGAGACCCAGTACTTC.

In its sample, this clonotype was seen a few times. This rearrangement joins TRBV5-1 to TRBJ2-2; D remains unclear. Trimming removed 3 bases from V and 3 bases from J, with 12 bases in between. This CDR3 region has 15 residues. CDR1 is SGHRS, CDR2 YFSETQ, per germline. CDR3 amino acids: CASSSPHRDTGELFF. The CDR3 DNA reads as TGCGCCAGCAGCTCGCCCCACCGCGACACCGGGGAGCTGTTTTTT.

This clonotype was detected ten times or more. The J gene is TRBJ1-5, the V gene TRBV7-9, with D possibly TRBD1 on 6 matching bases. V lost 3 bases, J lost 7 bases, and 16 bases lay in between. This CDR3 has 15 amino acids. Germline CDR1 SEHNR, CDR2 FQNEAQ (reference sequence). The CDR3 DNA is TGTGCCAGCAGCTTTTCGGGAGGGGGAAGGCAGCCCCAGCATTTT. Translation gives CASSFSGGGRQPQHF.

This clonotype appeared a few times. This chain joins TRBV12-5 and TRBJ2-1; 11 nucleotides line up with TRBD2. The CDR3 spans 16 residues. V was pared by 4 bases and J by 8 bases, with 10 bases of the junction left unmatched. Germline values: CDR1 LGHNT, CDR2 FRNRAP. As DNA, the CDR3 is TGTGCTAGTGGTTCGGGTAGCGGGAGGGGTTTGGATGAGCAGTTCTTC. This gives the protein CASGSGSGRGLDEQFF.

As concerns this clonotype: This may be a read error, as it is one base from a much larger clone. The J gene is TRBJ2-3, the V gene TRBV9; 7 bases match TRBD2. V dropped 6 bases and J dropped 4; count of bases not matched to a gene: 20. This CDR3 is 18 amino acids long. Germline values: CDR1 SGDLS, CDR2 YYNGEE. CDR3: CASTPWAGGSPPPDTQYF. The CDR3 bases are TGTGCCAGCACCCCGTGGGCTGGCGGGAGCCCCCCGCCAGATACGCAGTATTTT.

J is TRBJ2-3 and V is TRBV7-2, with 10 bases lining up with TRBD2. CDR1 is SGHTA, CDR2 FQGNSA, per germline. CDR3 length: 16 residues. Losses at the gene ends were 3 bases for V and 0 bases for J; bases not matched to a gene: 3. This CDR3 reads CASSFGTSVSTDTQYF. CDR3 nucleotides: TGTGCCAGCAGCTTTGGGACTAGCGTTAGCACAGATACGCAGTATTTT.

A note on this clonotype: This could be a read error, since a much larger clone is one nucleotide away. The genes are TRBV28 and TRBJ1-1; 7 bases match TRBD1. CDR3 size: 17 residues. Germline V gene data show CDR1 as MDHEN and CDR2 as SYDVKM. The junction had 17 bases not matched to a gene; V was cut back by 6 bases and J by 4 bases. CDR3 protein: CASRVRGRWEGITEAFF. The CDR3 DNA is TGTGCCAGCAGAGTAAGGGGGCGATGGGAAGGTATCACTGAAGCTTTCTTT.

The gene calls are TRBV4-1 and TRBJ2-1; D gene ambiguous. CDR1 is MGHRA and CDR2 is YSYEKL in the germline V gene. Trimming pared 3 bases from V and 10 bases from J, leaving 10 bases between. This CDR3 region has 12 residues. The CDR3: CASSHLGQEQFF. CDR3 bases: TGCGCCAGCAGCCACCTAGGGCAGGAGCAGTTCTTC.

J is TRBJ2-3 and V is TRBV9; the D gene is possibly TRBD2 (6 bases). This CDR3 contains 13 residues. Per germline, CDR1 SGDLS and CDR2 YYNGEE. Trimming took off 5 bases at V and 2 bases at J, with 9 bases between the two ends. The CDR3 DNA reads as TGTGCCAGCAGGGGGCGGGACACAGATACGCAGTATTTT. Translation: CASRGRDTDTQYF.